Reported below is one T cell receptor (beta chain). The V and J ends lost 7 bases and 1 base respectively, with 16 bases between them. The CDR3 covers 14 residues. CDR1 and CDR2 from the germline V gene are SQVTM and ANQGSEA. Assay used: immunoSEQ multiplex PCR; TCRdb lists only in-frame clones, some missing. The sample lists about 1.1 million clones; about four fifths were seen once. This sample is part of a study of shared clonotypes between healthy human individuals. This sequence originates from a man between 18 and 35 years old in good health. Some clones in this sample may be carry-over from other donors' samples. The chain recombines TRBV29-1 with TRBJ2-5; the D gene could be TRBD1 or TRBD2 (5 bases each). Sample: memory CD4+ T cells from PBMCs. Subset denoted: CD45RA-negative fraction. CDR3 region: CSAAGWGTQETQYF. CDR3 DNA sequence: TGCAGCGCCGCGGGTTGGGGGACCCAAGAGACCCAGTACTTC.